This T cell receptor beta chain stems from a study of T cell repertoires in cytomegalovirus infection. About the research overall: Public TCR beta signature analysis indicated the presence of both CMV infection and matching HLA type. Study findings and constraints: People with CMV and the relevant HLA were identified by cumulative public TCR beta family frequency.

Via MiXCR, TCRdb re-called the reads, giving one row per CDR3 protein. The sample carries about 200,000 distinct CDR3 sequences, roughly 9.8% recorded once. This clonotype has a count of ten or more. No antigen is known for it. Germline trimming cut 6 bases from V and 0 bases from J; bases unmatched to any gene: 15. The CDR3 covers 18 residues. Germline loops: CDR1 DFQATT, CDR2 SNEGSKA (reference sequence). This TCR came from a human donor in good health (CMV status not recorded). Some clones in this sample may be carry-over from other donors' samples. This chain connects TRBV20-1 to TRBJ1-5; 9 bases are shared with TRBD1. The source material was PBMCs. CDR3 protein: CSARTGAAGWDSNQPQHF. The CDR3 region has the DNA TGCAGTGCACGGACAGGGGCAGCGGGGTGGGATAGCAATCAGCCCCAGCATTTT.